Included here is one T cell receptor beta chain sequence, with context. Antigen: not known. From germline, CDR1 is GTSNPN and CDR2 SVGIG (reference sequence). The length of the CDR3 is 15 residues. J was trimmed by 4 bases and V by 2 bases; bases with no gene match: 7. The PCR had 60 Vbeta and 13 Jbeta primers. As originally analysed: An analysis that came later counted some 81 million unique TCR beta chains, approximately 10 million shared. Only in-frame clones appear in the TCRdb table, and some are missing; sequencing was by immunoSEQ multiplex PCR. That table supplies the V and J calls and clone size; D and trimming were determined from the DNA. The sample lists tens of thousands of clones; around 85% were seen once. This sample stems from a study of cytomegalovirus exposure and HLA in healthy donors. Broader study findings: A later analysis found that most CMV-associated TCR beta chains appeared HLA-restricted.

The sample taken for sequencing was PBMCs. The source of this sequence is a woman aged 30 to 39 in good health and CMV-seronegative. The gene calls are TRBV30 and TRBJ1-5, with TRBD1 matching over 8 bases. CDR3 sequence: CAWSWGQALNQPQHF. The CDR3 nucleotides are TGTGCCTGGAGTTGGGGACAGGCGCTTAATCAGCCCCAGCATTTT.